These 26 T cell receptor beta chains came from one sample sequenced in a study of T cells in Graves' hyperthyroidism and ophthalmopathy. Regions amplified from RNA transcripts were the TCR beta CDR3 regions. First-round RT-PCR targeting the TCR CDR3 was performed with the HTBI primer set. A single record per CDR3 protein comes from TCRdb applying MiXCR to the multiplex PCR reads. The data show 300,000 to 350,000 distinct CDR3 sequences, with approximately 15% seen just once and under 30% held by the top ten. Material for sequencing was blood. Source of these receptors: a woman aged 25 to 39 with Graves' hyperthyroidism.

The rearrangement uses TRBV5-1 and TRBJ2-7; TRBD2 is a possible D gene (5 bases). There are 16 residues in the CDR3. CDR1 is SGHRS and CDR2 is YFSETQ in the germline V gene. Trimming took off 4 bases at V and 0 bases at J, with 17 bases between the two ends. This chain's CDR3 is CASSRAEGLTSYEQYF. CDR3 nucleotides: TGCGCCAGCAGCAGGGCCGAGGGTTTAACCTCCTACGAGCAGTACTTC.

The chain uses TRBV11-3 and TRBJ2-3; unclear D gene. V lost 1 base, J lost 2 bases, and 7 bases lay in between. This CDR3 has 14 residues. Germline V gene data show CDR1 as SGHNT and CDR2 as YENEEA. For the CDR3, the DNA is TGTGCCAGCAGCTTAGGTCATAACACAGATACGCAGTATTTT. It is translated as CASSLGHNTDTQYF.

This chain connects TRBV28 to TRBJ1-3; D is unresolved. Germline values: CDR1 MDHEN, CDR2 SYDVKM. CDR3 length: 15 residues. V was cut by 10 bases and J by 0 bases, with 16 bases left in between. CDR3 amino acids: CATRENSFSGNTIYF. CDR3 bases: TGTGCCACCCGAGAAAACAGCTTCTCTGGAAACACCATATATTTT.

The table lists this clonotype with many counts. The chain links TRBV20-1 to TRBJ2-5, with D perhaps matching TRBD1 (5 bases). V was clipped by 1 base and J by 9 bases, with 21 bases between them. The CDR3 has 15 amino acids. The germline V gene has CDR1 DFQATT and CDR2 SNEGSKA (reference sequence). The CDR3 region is CSARGLQGPSGSQYF. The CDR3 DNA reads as TGCAGTGCTAGAGGTCTCCAAGGCCCGTCAGGGTCCCAGTACTTC.

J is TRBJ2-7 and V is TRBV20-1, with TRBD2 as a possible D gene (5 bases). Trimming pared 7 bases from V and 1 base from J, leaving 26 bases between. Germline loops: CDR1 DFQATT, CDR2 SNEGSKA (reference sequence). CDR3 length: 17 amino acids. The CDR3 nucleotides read TGCAGTGGGGGTCGGACTGGCGGGCTTAGTGGGTCCTACGAGCAGTACTTC. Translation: CSGGRTGGLSGSYEQYF.

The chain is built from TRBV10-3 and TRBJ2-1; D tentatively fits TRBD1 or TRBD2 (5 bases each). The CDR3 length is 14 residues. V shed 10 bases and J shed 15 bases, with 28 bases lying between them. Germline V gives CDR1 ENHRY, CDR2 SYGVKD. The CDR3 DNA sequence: TGTGCCACTCAGGAACCGGGACGAACAGGAGAAGCGTTCTTC. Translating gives CATQEPGRTGEAFF.

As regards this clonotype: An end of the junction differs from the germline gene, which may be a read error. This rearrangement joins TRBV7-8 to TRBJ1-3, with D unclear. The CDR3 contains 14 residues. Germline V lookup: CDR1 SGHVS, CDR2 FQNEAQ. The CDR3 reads CASSLYGLGNTTYF. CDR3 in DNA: TGTGCCAGCAGCTTATATGGGCTCGGAAACACCACATATTTT.

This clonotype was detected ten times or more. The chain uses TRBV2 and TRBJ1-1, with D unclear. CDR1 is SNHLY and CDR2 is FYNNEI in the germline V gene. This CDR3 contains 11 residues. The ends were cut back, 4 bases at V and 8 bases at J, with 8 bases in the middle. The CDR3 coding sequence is TGTGCCAGCAGTGTAGACGTGGAAGCTTTCTTT. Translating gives CASSVDVEAFF.

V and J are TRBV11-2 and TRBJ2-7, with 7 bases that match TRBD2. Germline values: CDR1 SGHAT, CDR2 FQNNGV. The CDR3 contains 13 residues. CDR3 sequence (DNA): TGTGCTAGCGCATTTGGGGGGGTCAACGAGCAGTACTTC. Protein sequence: CASAFGGVNEQYF. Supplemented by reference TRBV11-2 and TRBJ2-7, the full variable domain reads EAGVAQSPRYKIIEKRQSVAFWCNPISGHATLYWYQQILGQGPKLLIQFQNNGVVDDSQLPKDRFSAERLKGVDSTLKIQPAKLEDSAVYLCASAFGGVNEQYFGPGTRLTVT.

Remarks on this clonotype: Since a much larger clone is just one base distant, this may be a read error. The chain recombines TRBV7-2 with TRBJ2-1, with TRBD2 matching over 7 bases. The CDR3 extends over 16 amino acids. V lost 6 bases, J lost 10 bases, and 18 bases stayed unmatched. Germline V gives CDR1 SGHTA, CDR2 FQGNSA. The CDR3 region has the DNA TGTGCCAGCAGACAAGAATCCGGGACTAACCTAGTGGAGCAGTTCTTC. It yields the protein CASRQESGTNLVEQFF.

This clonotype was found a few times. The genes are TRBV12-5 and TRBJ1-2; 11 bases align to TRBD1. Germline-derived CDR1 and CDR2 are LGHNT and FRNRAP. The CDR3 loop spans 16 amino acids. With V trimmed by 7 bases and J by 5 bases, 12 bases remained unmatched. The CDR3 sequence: CASEGPPRDRGYGYTF. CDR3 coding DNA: TGTGCTAGTGAGGGTCCCCCCCGGGACAGGGGGTATGGCTACACCTTC.

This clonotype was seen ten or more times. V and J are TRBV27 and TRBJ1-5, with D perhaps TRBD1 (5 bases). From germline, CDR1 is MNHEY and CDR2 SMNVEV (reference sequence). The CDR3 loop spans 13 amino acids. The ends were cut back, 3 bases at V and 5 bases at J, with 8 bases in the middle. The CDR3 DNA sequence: TGTGCCAGCAGTTTGTCAGGGCATCAGCCCCAGCATTTT. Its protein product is CASSLSGHQPQHF.

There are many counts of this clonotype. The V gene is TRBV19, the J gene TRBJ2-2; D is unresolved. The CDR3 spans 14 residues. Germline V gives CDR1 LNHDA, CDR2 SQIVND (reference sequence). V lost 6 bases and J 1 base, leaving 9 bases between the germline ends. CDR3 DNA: TGTGCCAGTAGATCCGGACGGAACACCGGGGAGCTGTTTTTT. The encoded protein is CASRSGRNTGELFF.

CDR3: CAWSPGTSALNEQFF. DNA of the CDR3: TGTGCCTGGAGTCCGGGGACTAGCGCTTTAAATGAGCAGTTCTTC. The chain couples TRBV30 to TRBJ2-1, with 10 bases that match TRBD2. The CDR3 contains 15 residues. The V and J ends lost 2 bases and 7 bases, in that order; junction bases with no gene match: 8. CDR1 and CDR2 from the germline V gene are GTSNPN and SVGIG (reference sequence).

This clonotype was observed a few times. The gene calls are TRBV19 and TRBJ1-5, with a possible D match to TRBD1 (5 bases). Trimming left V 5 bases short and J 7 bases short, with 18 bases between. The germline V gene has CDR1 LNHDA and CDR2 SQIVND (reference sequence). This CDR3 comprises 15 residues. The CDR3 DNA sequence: TGTGCCAGTAGTCCCGGGACCGAGGTTGGACAGCCCCAGCATTTT. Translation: CASSPGTEVGQPQHF.

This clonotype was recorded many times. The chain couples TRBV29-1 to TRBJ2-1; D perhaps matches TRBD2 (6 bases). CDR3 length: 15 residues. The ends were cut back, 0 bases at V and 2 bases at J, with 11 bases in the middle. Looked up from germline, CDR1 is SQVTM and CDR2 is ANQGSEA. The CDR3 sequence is CSVEEGGPAYNEQFF. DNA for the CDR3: TGCAGCGTTGAAGAGGGAGGACCTGCCTACAATGAGCAGTTCTTC.

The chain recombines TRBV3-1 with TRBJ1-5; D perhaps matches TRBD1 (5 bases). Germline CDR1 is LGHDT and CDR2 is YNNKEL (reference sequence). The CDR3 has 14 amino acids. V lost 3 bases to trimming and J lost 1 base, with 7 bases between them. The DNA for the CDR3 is TGTGCCAGCAGCCACAGGGCGAGCAATCAGCCCCAGCATTTT. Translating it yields CASSHRASNQPQHF. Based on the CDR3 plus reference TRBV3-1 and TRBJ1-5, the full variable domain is DTAVSQTPKYLVTQMGNDKSIKCEQNLGHDTMYWYKQDSKKFLKIMFSYNNKELIINETVPNRFSPKSPDKAHLNLHINSLELGDSAVYFCASSHRASNQPQHFGDGTRLSIL.

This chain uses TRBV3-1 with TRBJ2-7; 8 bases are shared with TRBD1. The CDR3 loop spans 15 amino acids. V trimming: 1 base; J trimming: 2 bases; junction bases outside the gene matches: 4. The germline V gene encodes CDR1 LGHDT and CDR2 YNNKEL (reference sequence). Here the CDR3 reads CASSQVGDRTYEQYF. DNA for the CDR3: TGTGCCAGCAGCCAAGTTGGGGACAGGACCTACGAGCAGTACTTC.

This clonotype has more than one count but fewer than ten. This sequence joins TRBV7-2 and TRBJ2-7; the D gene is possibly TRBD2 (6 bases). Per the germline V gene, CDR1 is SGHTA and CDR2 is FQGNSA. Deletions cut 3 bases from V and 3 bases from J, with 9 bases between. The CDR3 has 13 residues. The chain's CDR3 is CASSFAGIYEQYF. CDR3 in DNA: TGTGCCAGCAGCTTTGCGGGAATCTACGAGCAGTACTTC.

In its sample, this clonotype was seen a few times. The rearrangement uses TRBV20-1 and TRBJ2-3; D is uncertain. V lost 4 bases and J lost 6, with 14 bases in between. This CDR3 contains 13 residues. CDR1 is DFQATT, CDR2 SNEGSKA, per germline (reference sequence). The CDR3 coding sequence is TGCAGTGCTAACCCGCCTACCCGGGATACGCAGTATTTT. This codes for CSANPPTRDTQYF.

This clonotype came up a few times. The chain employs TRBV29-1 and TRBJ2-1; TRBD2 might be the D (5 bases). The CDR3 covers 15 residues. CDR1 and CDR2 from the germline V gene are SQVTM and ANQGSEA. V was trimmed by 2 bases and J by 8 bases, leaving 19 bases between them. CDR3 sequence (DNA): TGCAGCGTTGAAACTAGGGAGTTTTTCGTGTATGAGCAGTTCTTC. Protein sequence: CSVETREFFVYEQFF.

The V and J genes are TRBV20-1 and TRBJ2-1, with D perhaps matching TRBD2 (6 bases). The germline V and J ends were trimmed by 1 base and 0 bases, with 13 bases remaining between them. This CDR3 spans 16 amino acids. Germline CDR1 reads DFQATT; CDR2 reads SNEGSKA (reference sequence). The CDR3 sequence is CSARGGDGGSYNEQFF. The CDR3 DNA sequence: TGCAGTGCTAGAGGAGGGGACGGGGGCTCCTACAATGAGCAGTTCTTC.

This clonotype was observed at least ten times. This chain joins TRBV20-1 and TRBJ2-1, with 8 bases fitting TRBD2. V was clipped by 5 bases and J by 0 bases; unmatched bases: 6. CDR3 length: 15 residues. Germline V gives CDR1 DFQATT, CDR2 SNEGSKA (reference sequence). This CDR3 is CSARRLASSYNEQFF. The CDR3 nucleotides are TGCAGTGCTCGTCGACTAGCGTCCTCCTACAATGAGCAGTTCTTC.

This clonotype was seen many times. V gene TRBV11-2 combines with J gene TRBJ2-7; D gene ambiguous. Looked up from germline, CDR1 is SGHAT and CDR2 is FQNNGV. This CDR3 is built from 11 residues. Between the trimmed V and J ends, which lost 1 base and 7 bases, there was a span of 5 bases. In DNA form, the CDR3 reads TGTGCCAGCAGCTTAGTTGGGGAGCAGTACTTC. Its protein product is CASSLVGEQYF.

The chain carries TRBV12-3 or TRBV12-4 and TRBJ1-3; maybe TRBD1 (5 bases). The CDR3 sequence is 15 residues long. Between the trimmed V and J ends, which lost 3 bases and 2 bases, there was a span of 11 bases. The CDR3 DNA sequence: TGTGCCAGCAGTTTCCGGGGGAGTACTGGAAACACCATATATTTT. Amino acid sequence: CASSFRGSTGNTIYF.

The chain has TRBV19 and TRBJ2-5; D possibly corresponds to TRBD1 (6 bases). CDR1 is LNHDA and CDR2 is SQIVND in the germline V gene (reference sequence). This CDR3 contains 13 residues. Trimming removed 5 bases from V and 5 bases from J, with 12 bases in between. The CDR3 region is CASSSGDRETQYF. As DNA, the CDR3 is TGTGCCAGTAGTTCAGGGGATCGGGAGACCCAGTACTTC.